The sequence of this T cell receptor beta chain was determined in a study of control samples from healthy donors and cancer patients. Sequenced by immunoSEQ multiplex PCR; TCRdb stores in-frame clones only, minus some. There are about 160,000 clones in the sample; roughly 94% occur only once, and about 14% lies in the top ten. The CDR3 loop spans 16 amino acids. Trimming removed 4 bases from V and 0 bases from J; junction bases left unmatched: 4. Looked up from germline, CDR1 is SGHRS and CDR2 is YFSETQ. The source material was PBMCs. This receptor was obtained from a man in his sixties with colorectal cancer. V gene TRBV5-1 combines with J gene TRBJ1-6; 7 positions agree with TRBD1. The DNA of the CDR3 is TGCGCCAGCAGCGTTACAGGGGTCTCCTATAATTCACCCCTCCACTTT. It is translated as CASSVTGVSYNSPLHF.